This T cell receptor (beta chain) appears in the sequencing data of a study of shared clonotypes between healthy human individuals. Clones were sequenced by immunoSEQ multiplex PCR, and TCRdb holds only the in-frame ones, with some missing. The sample yields millions of clones, over 85% seen once. A note on this clone: Its antigen remains unidentified.

Whole-study findings and limits: There were few donors, and this limited the genetic and exposure-history diversity represented.

The sequenced sample consisted of naive CD4+ T cells sorted from blood. Noted subset: CD45RA+ positively selected. The receptor was derived from a man younger than 35 in good health.

The CDR3 DNA follows: TGTGCCACCAGCGCTATTCTAGCCCTTTATACAGATACGCAGTATTTT. Amino acids: CATSAILALYTDTQYF. The chain recombines TRBV15 with TRBJ2-3; D possibly corresponds to TRBD2 (5 bases). From germline, CDR1 is LNHNV and CDR2 YYDKDF (reference sequence). V was shortened by 5 bases and J by 3 bases, with 18 bases between the two germline ends. The CDR3 covers 16 residues.